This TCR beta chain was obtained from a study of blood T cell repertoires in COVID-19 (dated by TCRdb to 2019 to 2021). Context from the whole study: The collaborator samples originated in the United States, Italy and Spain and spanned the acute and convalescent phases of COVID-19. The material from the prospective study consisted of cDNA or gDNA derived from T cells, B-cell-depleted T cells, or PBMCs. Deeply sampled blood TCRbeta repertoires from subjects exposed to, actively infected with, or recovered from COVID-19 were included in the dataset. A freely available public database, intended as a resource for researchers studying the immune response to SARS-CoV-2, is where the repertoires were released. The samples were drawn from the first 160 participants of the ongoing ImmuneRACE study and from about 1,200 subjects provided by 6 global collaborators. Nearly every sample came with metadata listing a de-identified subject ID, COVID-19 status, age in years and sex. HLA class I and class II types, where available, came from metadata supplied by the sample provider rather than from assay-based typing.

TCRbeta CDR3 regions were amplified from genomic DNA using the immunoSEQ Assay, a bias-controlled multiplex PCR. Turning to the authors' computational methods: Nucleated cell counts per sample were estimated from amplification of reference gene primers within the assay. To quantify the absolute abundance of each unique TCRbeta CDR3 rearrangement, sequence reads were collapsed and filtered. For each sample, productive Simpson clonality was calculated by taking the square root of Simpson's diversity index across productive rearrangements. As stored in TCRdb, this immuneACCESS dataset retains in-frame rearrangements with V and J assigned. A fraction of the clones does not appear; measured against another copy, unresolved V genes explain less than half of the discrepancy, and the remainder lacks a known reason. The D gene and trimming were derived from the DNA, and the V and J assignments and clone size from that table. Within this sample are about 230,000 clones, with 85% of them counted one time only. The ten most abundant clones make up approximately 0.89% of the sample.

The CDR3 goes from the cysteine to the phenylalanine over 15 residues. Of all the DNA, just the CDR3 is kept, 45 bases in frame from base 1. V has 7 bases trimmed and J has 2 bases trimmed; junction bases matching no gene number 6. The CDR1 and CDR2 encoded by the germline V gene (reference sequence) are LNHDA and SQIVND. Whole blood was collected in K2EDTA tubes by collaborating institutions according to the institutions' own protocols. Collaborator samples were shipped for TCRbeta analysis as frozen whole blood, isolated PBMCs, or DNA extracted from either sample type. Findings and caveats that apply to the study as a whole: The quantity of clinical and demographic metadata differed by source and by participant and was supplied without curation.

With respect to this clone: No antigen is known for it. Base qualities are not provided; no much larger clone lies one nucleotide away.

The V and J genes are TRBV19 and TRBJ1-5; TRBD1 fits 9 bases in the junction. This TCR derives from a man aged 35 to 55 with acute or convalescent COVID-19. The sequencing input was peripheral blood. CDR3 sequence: CASIQGAGGNQPQHF. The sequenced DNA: TGTGCCAGTATACAGGGGGCCGGAGGCAATCAGCCCCAGCATTTT.